What follows is one T cell receptor beta chain and its context. Its recognized antigen is unknown. TCRdb records Illumina HiSeq 2000 as the sequencer. TCR beta cDNA libraries were made by 5'RACE template switching that added a universal primer site and unique molecular identifiers. cDNA synthesis was primed from the TCR beta constant segment and was followed by two successive PCR amplification steps. Turning to the authors' computational methods: MIGEC was used to demultiplex reads and group the reads by UMI, and MiTCR was used to assemble and quantify clonotypes. To remove erroneous sequences, TCR cDNA sequences were retained only when supported by two or more reads. The tcR package was used for downstream repertoire analysis, and clonotypes were matched across fractions by CDR3 nucleotide sequence plus V segment. Antigen specificity was annotated against VDJdb with VDJmatch, allowing one amino acid substitution in CDR3. The reads underwent TCRdb reprocessing, giving one record for each CDR3 protein sequence and no DNA. The V and J calls here are based on TCRdb, not the publication. The sample's table lists a count of some 440,000 distinct CDR3 sequences. Under 1.5% of the sample comes from the top ten.

The source of the sample is a study of T cells expressing NK-cell markers (dated by TCRdb to the early 2020s). About the investigation overall: In sorted CD3+CD56+NKG2C+, CD3+CD56+NKG2C- and CD3+CD56-NKG2C+ T-cell subsets from several donors, TCR beta-chain repertoires were profiled. Libraries were sequenced as 2 x 150 bp reads on Illumina HiSeq 2000/2500, MiSeq or NextSeq. Among the eight sequenced donors, seven were HCMV-seropositive and one was HCMV-seronegative. All eight donors whose samples were sequenced were randomly selected healthy volunteers, three of them men and five women.

The CDR3 runs 13 amino acids, cysteine and phenylalanine included. There is no recorded DNA. Based on the germline V gene, the CDR1 and CDR2 sequences are ENHRY and SYGVKD. To determine HCMV serostatus, a commercial ELISA kit was used to detect HCMV-specific IgG in serum. Peripheral blood mononuclear cells were isolated from blood by Ficoll density gradient centrifugation. What the work shows at the level of the full study, not this receptor alone: Whether the expanded NKG2C-expressing T cell clones were specific for HCMV antigens remained unclear. In about six donors, the dominant CD3+CD56+NKG2C+ clonotypes were found to rank among the top 10 CD8+ clonotypes and to make up about 1.0-7.5% of CD8+ T cells. Those dominant clonotypes were again the most abundant among CD3+CD56-NKG2C+ cells in several donors, at roughly 25-60.1%.

The TCR originated in a woman aged 50 to 60 in good health. Donor details come from another sample of the same person, matched by shared clones. The sequenced sample was blood T cells: a sorted CD56 or NKG2C T cell subset, CD4+ or CD8+ T cells, or bulk PBMC T cells (not recorded which). The chain is encoded by TRBV10-3 joined to TRBJ2-5; TCRdb outputs TRBD1, but without DNA this stays unchecked. CDR3 sequence: CAVLDRGQETQYF.